This TCR beta chain was recorded in a study of metastatic and nonmetastatic thyroid tumors. Overall study context: Blood and tumor or nodule tissue repertoires from malignant and benign thyroid patients were compared. Broader study findings: Reports indicated that malignant thyroid tumors showed significantly higher TCR beta diversity than benign nodules did, in blood and tumor.

CDR3 size: 17 residues. Germline V gene sequence: CDR1 SGHRS, CDR2 YFSETQ. Original processing methods: Between-group CDR3 differences, defined by clinicopathological status, yielded a distant-metastasis classifier for papillary thyroid cancer. TCRdb reassembled clones from the PCR reads with MiXCR. For this entry, the V and J calls and clone size follow TCRdb and not the study's own pipeline. Of roughly 30,000 clones in the sample, around a quarter are singletons; the top ten hold about 14%. Patients underwent thyroid surgery, and none had received any treatment before it. As concerns this clone: Its specificity is unknown. One end of the junction is discordant with germline, which a read error may explain.

Material: blood. This TCR was recovered from a female donor with papillary thyroid cancer or a benign thyroid nodule (not recorded which). Some clones in this sample may be carry-over from other donors' samples. The chain couples TRBV5-1 to TRBJ2-1; D may be TRBD2 (6 bases). The CDR3 DNA follows: TGCGCCAGCGAGCTTGGAGGAGCTAGCCTGGAAGCGGGTGAGCAGTTTTTC. Amino acid sequence: CASELGGASLEAGEQFF.